This T cell receptor (beta chain) was sequenced during a study of control samples from healthy donors and cancer patients. Using immunoSEQ multiplex PCR, the repertoire was profiled, and TCRdb retains in-frame clones only, with some absent. The profile shows tens of thousands of clones, 70% to 90% of them singletons. V shed 5 bases and J shed 3 bases, with 14 bases lying between them. The CDR3 sequence is 14 residues long. The germline V gene has CDR1 MNHEY and CDR2 SVGEGT. Sequenced material: blood. V and J are TRBV6-2 or TRBV6-3 and TRBJ2-7; no firm D call. This clonotype originated in a woman aged 45 to 65 in good health. CDR3 nucleotides: TGTGCCAGCAGTGGCCGTGGCGATCGCTACGAGCAGTACTTC. Residues: CASSGRGDRYEQYF.